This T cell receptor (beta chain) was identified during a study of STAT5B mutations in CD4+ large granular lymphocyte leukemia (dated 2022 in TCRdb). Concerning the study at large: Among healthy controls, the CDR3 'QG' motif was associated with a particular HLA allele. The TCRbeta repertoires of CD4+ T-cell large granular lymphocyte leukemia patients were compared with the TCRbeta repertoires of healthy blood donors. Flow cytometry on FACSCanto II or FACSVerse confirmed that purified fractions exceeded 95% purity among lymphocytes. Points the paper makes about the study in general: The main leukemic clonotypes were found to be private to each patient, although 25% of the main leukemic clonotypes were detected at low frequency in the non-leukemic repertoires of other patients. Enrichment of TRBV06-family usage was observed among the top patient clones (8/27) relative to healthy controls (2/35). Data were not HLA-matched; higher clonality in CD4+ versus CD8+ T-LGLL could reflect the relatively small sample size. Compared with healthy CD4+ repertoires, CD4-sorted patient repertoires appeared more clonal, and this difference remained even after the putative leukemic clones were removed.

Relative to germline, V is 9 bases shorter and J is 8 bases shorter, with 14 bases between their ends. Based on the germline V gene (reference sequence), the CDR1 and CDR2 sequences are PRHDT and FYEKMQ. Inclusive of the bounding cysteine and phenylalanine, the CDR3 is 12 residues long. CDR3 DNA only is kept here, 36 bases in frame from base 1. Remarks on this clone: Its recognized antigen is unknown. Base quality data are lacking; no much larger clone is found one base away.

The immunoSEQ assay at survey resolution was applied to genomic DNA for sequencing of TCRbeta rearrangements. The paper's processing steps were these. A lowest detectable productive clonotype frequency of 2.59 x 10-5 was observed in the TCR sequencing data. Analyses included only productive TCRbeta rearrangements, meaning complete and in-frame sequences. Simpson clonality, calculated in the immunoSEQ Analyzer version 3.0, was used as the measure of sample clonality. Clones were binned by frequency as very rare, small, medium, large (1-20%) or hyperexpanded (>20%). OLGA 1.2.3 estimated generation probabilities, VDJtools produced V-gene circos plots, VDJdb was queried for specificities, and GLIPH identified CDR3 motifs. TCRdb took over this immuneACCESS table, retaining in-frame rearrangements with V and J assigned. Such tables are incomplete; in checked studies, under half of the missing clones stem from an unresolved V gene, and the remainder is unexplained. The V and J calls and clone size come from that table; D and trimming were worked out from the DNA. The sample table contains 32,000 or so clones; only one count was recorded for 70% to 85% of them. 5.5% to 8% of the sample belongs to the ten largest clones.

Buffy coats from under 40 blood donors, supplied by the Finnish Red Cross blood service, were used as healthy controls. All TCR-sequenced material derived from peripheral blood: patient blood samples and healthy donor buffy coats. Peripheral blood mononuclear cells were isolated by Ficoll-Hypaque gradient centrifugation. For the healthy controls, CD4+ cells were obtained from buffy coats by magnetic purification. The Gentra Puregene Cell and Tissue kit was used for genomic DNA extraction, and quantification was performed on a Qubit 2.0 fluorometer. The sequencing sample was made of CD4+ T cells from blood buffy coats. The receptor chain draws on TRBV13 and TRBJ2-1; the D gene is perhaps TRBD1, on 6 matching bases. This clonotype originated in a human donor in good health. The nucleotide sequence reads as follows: TGTGCCAGTAACAGGGATACGGATGAGCAGTTCTTC. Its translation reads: CASNRDTDEQFF.